The 15 T cell receptor beta chains below come from one sample, sequenced in a study of blood T cell repertoires in COVID-19. Repertoires were generated with immunoSEQ multiplex PCR, while TCRdb's copy carries only in-frame clones and drops some. The sample holds fewer than 250,000 clones, approximately 90% seen once. Input material: peripheral blood. Source of these receptors: a man between 65 and 80 years old with acute or convalescent COVID-19.

This clone occurred a few times. J is TRBJ2-1 and V is TRBV9; 10 nucleotides match TRBD2. CDR3 size: 16 residues. Trimming cost V 0 bases and J 6 bases; bases outside gene matches: 6. CDR1 and CDR2 (germline): SGDLS, YYNGEE. The CDR3: CASSVGIAGGSNEQFF. The CDR3, as DNA: TGTGCCAGCAGCGTAGGAATAGCGGGAGGATCCAATGAGCAGTTCTTC.

The DNA of the CDR3 is TGCGCCAGCAGCCCCGGGATAGCCAAAAACATTCAGTACTTC. Amino acids: CASSPGIAKNIQYF. The gene calls are TRBV5-1 and TRBJ2-4; tentative D call: TRBD2 (5 bases). The V gene lost 4 bases and the J gene lost 0 bases, with 8 bases spanning the gap. CDR3 size: 14 residues. The germline gives CDR1 SGHRS, CDR2 YFSETQ.

V gene TRBV2 combines with J gene TRBJ1-4; tentative D call: TRBD1 (5 bases). The germline gives CDR1 SNHLY, CDR2 FYNNEI. V was pared by 7 bases and J by 4 bases, with 10 bases between. CDR3 length equals 13 residues. CDR3 nucleotides: TGTGCCAGCACGGGACTGGATAATGAAAAACTGTTTTTT. As protein: CASTGLDNEKLFF.

This clone was counted only a few times. The chain combines TRBV29-1 with TRBJ2-7; 14 positions agree with TRBD2. This CDR3 contains 17 residues. J lost 0 bases, V lost 7 bases, and 11 bases had no gene match. Looked up from germline, CDR1 is SQVTM and CDR2 is ANQGSEA. CDR3 in DNA: TGCAGCGCCGAGGGGACTAGCGGGAGTGGGGTCTCCTACGAGCAGTACTTC. Its protein product is CSAEGTSGSGVSYEQYF.

The chain combines TRBV3-1 (or the pseudogene TRBV3-2) with TRBJ1-5, with D possibly TRBD1 on 6 matching bases. The germline V gene has CDR1 LGHDT and CDR2 YNNKEL (reference sequence). The V gene lost 4 bases and the J gene lost 8 bases, with 21 bases spanning the gap. CDR3 length equals 16 residues. The CDR3 region is CASSLQGSGGPEPQHF. The CDR3, as DNA: TGTGCCAGCAGCCTTCAGGGGTCTGGGGGCCCCGAGCCCCAGCATTTT.

V and J are TRBV4-3 and TRBJ1-4; possible D gene TRBD1, 5 bases. V lost 2 bases, J lost 7 bases, and 8 bases lay in between. This CDR3 contains 13 residues. Germline lookup yields CDR1 LGHNA and CDR2 YSLEER. The CDR3 DNA reads TGCGCCAGCAGCCAAAGGGGAGGTGAAAAACTGTTTTTT. This codes for CASSQRGGEKLFF.

The V and J genes are TRBV7-2 and TRBJ2-5; 11 bases map to TRBD2. V gave up 5 bases and J gave up 5 bases; unmatched junction bases: 4. The CDR3 is 14 amino acids. The germline V gene encodes CDR1 SGHTA and CDR2 FQGNSA. The CDR3 protein is CASSKRLAGETQYF. The CDR3 DNA is TGTGCCAGCAGCAAAAGACTAGCGGGGGAGACCCAGTACTTC.

V and J are TRBV27 and TRBJ1-3, with unresolved D. The CDR3 covers 14 residues. Germline V gene data show CDR1 as MNHEY and CDR2 as SMNVEV (reference sequence). V was cut by 6 bases and J by 0 bases, with 9 bases left in between. The CDR3 protein is CASRQIYSGNTIYF. The CDR3 nucleotides read TGTGCCAGCAGACAGATCTACTCTGGAAACACCATATATTTT.

The CDR3 here is CASSLLGTDHKEQYF. CDR3 in DNA: TGTGCCAGCAGCTTGTTAGGGACAGACCATAAGGAGCAGTACTTC. The rearrangement uses TRBV5-4 and TRBJ2-7, with 7 bases matching TRBD1. The CDR3 covers 15 residues. Germline V lookup: CDR1 SGHNT, CDR2 YYREEE (reference sequence). Trimming removed 1 base from V and 7 bases from J; junction bases left unmatched: 11.

V usage is TRBV19 and J usage is TRBJ1-2, with D unresolved. Germline CDR1 reads LNHDA; CDR2 reads SQIVND (reference sequence). CDR3 length: 15 amino acids. V was pared by 6 bases and J by 13 bases, with 27 bases between. As DNA, the CDR3 is TGTGCCAGTAGATCAGACCCGGGTCCTACGGTAGCGGTCACCTTC. Translating it yields CASRSDPGPTVAVTF.

CDR3 in DNA: TGTGCCAGCAGCTTAAACCGCGGGCAGTTTGGAGAGACCCAGTACTTC. This gives the protein CASSLNRGQFGETQYF. This rearrangement joins TRBV7-9 to TRBJ2-5; TRBD2 might be the D (5 bases). V was cut by 2 bases and J by 4 bases, with 17 bases left in between. Germline CDR1 and CDR2: SEHNR and FQNEAQ (reference sequence). The CDR3 runs to 16 residues.

The chain employs TRBV5-5 and TRBJ2-7, with a possible D match to TRBD1 (6 bases). Germline lookup yields CDR1 SGHKS and CDR2 YYEKEE (reference sequence). The length of the CDR3 is 15 residues. V dropped 0 bases and J dropped 0 bases, with 10 bases sitting between them. The chain's CDR3 is CASSLAGTSSYEQYF. For the CDR3, the DNA is TGTGCCAGCAGCTTGGCAGGGACAAGCTCCTACGAGCAGTACTTC.

To note about this clone: Other DNA sequences in this sample translate to the same CDR3. The genes are TRBV6-5 and TRBJ1-5; no clear D gene. Deletions cut 2 bases from V and 2 bases from J, with 7 bases between. Germline assignment: CDR1 MNHEY and CDR2 SVGAGI. CDR3 length: 14 amino acids. The CDR3 region has the DNA TGTGCCAGCAGTTACGGGCAGGGCAATCAGCCCCAGCATTTT. It codes for CASSYGQGNQPQHF.

The rearrangement joins TRBV12-3 or TRBV12-4 to TRBJ2-5; D is ambiguous. The CDR3 covers 11 residues. The V gene lost 1 base and the J gene lost 14 bases, with 11 bases spanning the gap. This CDR3 is CASSLETQKYF. The DNA for the CDR3 is TGTGCCAGCAGTTTAGAGACTCAGAAATACTTC.

The genes are TRBV18 and TRBJ1-5; tentative D call: TRBD1 (5 bases). The germline gives CDR1 KGHSH, CDR2 LQKENI. The CDR3 extends over 15 amino acids. The V end was cut by 3 bases, the J end by 5 bases, with 14 bases between. DNA for the CDR3: TGTGCCAGCTCACCGTATACAGGTCGCGATCAGCCCCAGCATTTT. This gives the protein CASSPYTGRDQPQHF.